This paragraph covers one T cell receptor beta chain sequence. The table lists this clonotype with many counts. Its antigen specificity is not known. The sample holds no much larger clone one base away, and base qualities are not on file. Reading the label with the study, this specimen's time point is: approximately 45 days after influenza vaccine administration. The germline V gene (reference sequence) sets CDR1 to SGHAT and CDR2 to FQDESV. The CDR3, from cysteine to phenylalanine, totals 14 residues. Only the CDR3 region is kept as DNA, spanning 42 bases read in frame from base 1. V loses 5 bases of germline sequence and J loses 0 bases, and the interval between the two ends is 11 bases. Receptor amplification or capture employed RT-PCR. TCRdb records Illumina HiSeq 2500 as the sequencer. TCRdb reprocessing: public reads trimmed at Q25 with fastp, clones called with MiXCR, in-frame beta chains kept. Rows merge per CDR3 protein into single entries with the most common DNA and genes. The sample table records under 500,000 distinct CDR3 sequences; about 10% of these occur just once. The ten largest clones add up to roughly 12% of the sample.

The entry originates in a study of response to subunit inactivated influenza vaccine (dated by TCRdb to the late 2010s). With regard to the full study: The study used deep quantitative T cell receptor repertoire profiling to track responses to a trivalent subunit inactivated influenza vaccine.

Paper-wide results and their limitations: The authors suggested that each seasonal influenza vaccination may recruit only a limited number of new T cells.

Sequenced here: PBMCs from blood, sampled roughly 45 days after vaccination. Here the chain combines TRBV11-1 and TRBJ2-7, with the D gene not clear enough to name. The clonotype comes from a man aged 45-65 years who received an inactivated influenza vaccine. Donor details come from another sample of the same person, matched by shared clones. The DNA is TGTGCCAGCAGCCCCCCTACGGCCTCCTACGAGCAGTACTTC. This codes for CASSPPTASYEQYF.